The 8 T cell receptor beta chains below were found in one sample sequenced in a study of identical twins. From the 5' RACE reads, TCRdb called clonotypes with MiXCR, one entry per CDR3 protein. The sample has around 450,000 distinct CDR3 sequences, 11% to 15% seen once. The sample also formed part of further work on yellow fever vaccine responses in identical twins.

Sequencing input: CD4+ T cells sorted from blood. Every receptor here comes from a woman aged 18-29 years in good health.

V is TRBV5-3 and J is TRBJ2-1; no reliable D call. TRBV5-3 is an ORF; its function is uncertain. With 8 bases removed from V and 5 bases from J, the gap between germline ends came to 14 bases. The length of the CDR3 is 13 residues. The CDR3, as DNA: TGTGCCAGGAGCCCCGGGCTGCACAATGAGCAGTTCTTC. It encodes CARSPGLHNEQFF.

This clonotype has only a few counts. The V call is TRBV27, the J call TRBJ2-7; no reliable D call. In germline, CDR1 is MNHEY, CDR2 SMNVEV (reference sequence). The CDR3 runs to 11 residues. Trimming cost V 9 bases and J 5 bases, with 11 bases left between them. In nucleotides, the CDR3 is TGTGCCAGGTCCCCTTTCAACGAGCAGTACTTC. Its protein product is CARSPFNEQYF.

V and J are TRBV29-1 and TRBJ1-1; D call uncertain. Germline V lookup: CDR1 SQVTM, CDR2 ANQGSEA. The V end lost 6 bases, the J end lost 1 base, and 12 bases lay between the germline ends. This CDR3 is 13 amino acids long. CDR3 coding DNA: TGCAGCGTGGAGAGGGTCGAGAACACTGAAGCTTTCTTT. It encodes CSVERVENTEAFF.

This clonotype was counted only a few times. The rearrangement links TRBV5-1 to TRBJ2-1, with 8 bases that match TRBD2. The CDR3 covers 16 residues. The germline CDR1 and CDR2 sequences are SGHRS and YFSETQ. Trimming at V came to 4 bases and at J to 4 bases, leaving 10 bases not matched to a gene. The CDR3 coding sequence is TGCGCCAGCAGCCCCCTAGCAGCGGGGGTTTACAATGAGCAGTTCTTC. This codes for CASSPLAAGVYNEQFF.

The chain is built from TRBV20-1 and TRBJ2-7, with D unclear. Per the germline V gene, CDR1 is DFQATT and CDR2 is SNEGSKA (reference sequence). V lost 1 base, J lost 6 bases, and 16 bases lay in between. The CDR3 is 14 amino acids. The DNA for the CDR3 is TGCAGTGCTAGAGTTACTGCAGGTCGGCCCGAGCAGTACTTC. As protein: CSARVTAGRPEQYF.

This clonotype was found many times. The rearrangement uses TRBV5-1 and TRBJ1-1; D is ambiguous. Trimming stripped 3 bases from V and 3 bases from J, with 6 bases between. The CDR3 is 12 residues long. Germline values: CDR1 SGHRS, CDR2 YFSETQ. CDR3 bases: TGCGCCAGCAGCTCTACCCACACTGAAGCTTTCTTT. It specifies CASSSTHTEAFF.

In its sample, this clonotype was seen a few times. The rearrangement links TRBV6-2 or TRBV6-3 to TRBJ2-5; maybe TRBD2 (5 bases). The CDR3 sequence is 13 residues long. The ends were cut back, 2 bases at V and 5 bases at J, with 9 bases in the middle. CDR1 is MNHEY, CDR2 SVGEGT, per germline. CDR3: CASSYGEKETQYF. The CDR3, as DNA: TGTGCCAGCAGTTACGGGGAGAAGGAGACCCAGTACTTC.

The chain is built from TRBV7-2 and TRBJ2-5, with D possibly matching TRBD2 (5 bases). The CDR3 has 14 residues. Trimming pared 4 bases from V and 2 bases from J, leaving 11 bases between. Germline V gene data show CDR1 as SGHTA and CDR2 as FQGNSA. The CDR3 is CASSSYGLQETQYF. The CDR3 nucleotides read TGTGCCAGCAGCTCTTACGGACTGCAAGAGACCCAGTACTTC.